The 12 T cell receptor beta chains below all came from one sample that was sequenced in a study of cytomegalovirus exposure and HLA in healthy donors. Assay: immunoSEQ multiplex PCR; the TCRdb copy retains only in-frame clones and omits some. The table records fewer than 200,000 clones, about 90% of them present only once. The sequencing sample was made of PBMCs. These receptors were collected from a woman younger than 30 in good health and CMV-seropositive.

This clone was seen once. The CDR3 DNA follows: TGCGCCAGCAGCTTGGCCCCGGGGGGAATCCAAGAGACCCAGTACTTC. Translating it yields CASSLAPGGIQETQYF. The rearrangement joins TRBV5-1 to TRBJ2-5, with 7 bases lining up with TRBD2. Losses at the gene ends were 0 bases for V and 1 base for J; bases not matched to a gene: 6. The V gene's germline CDR1 is SGHRS and CDR2 YFSETQ. The length of the CDR3 is 16 residues.

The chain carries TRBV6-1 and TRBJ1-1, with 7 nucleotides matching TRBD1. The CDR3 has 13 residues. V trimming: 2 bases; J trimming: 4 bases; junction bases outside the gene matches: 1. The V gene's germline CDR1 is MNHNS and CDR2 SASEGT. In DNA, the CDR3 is TGTGCCAGCAGTGAACAGGGGGGCACTGAAGCTTTCTTT. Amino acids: CASSEQGGTEAFF.

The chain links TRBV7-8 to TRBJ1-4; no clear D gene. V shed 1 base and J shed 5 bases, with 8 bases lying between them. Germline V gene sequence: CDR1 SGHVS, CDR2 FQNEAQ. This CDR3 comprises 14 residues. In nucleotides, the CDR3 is TGTGCCAGCAGCTTAGGGGCAGGAAATGAAAAACTGTTTTTT. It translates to CASSLGAGNEKLFF.

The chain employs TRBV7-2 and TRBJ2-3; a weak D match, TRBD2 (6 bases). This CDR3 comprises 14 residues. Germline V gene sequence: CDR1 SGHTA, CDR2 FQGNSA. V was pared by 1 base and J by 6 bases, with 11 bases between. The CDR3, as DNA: TGTGCCAGCAGCTTAGTACGTGGGGGGGATACGCAGTATTTT. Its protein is CASSLVRGGDTQYF.

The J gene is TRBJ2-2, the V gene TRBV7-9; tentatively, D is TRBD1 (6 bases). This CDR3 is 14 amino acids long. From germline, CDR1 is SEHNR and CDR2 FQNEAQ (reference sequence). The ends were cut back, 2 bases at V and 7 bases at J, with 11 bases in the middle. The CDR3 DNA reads TGTGCCAGCAGCTTACAGGGGCCGAGCGGGGAGCTGTTTTTT. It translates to CASSLQGPSGELFF.

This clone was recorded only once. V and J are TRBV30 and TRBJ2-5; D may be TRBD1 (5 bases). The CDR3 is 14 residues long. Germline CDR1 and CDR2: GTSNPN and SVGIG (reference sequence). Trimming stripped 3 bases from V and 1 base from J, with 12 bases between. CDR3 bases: TGTGCCTGGAGAGCGACAGATCCCCAAGAGACCCAGTACTTC. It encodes CAWRATDPQETQYF.

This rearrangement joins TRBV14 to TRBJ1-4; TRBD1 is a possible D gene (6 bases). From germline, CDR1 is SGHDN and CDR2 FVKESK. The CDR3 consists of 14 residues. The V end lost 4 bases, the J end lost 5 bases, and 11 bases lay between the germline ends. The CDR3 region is CASSLDRRNEKLFF. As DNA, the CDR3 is TGTGCCAGCAGCCTTGACAGGAGAAATGAAAAACTGTTTTTT.

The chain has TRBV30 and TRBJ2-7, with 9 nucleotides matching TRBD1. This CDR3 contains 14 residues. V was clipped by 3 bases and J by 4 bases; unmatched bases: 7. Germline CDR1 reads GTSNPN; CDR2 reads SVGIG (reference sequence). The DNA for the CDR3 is TGTGCCTGGAGCGGACAGGGGAACCGGTACGAGCAGTACTTC. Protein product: CAWSGQGNRYEQYF.

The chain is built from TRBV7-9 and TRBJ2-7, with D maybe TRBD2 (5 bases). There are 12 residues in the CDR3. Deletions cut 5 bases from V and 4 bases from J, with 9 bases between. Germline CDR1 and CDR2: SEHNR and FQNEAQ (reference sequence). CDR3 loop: CASSPRRYEQYF. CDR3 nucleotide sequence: TGTGCCAGCAGCCCGAGGAGGTACGAGCAGTACTTC.

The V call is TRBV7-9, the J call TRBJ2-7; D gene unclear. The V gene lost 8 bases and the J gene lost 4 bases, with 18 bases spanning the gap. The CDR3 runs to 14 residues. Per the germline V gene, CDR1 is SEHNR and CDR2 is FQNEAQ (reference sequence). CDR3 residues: CASAIDLRAYEQYF. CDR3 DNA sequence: TGTGCCAGCGCGATAGACCTCAGAGCGTACGAGCAGTACTTC.

The CDR3 sequence is CSVEQGGEKLFF. CDR3 sequence (DNA): TGCAGCGTTGAACAGGGTGGAGAAAAACTGTTTTTT. V and J are TRBV29-1 and TRBJ1-4, with D tentatively TRBD1 (5 bases). V lost 2 bases, J lost 8 bases, and 9 bases lay in between. This CDR3 region has 12 residues. Germline lookup yields CDR1 SQVTM and CDR2 ANQGSEA.

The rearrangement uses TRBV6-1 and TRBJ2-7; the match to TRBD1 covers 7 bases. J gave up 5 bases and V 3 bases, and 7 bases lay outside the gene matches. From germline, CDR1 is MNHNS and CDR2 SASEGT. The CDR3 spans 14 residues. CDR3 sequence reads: CASSDRYRGHEQYF. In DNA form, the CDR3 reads TGTGCCAGCAGTGACCGGTACAGGGGCCACGAGCAGTACTTC.